This entry lists 2 T cell receptor beta chains sequenced from one sample in a study of naive and memory T cell subsets. As to treatment: skin biopsy from PPD injection site in Mantoux-positive individual. Unsorted total RNA, about 1 to 1000 ng, was DNase treated before reverse transcription. Alpha and beta constant region primers primed reverse transcription for blood and skin samples. MiXCR, applied by TCRdb to the UMI-ligation and nested PCR reads, yields one record per CDR3 protein. The table includes 18,000 or so distinct CDR3 sequences, 8.5% to 10% detected once. Sequenced material: skin, taken from a tuberculin skin test site. The source is an adult in good health.

This clonotype rates as medium-sized (0.01 to 0.1%). V gene TRBV2 combines with J gene TRBJ2-6; the D call may be TRBD1 or TRBD2 (5 bases each). The CDR3 spans 16 residues. The germline V gene encodes CDR1 SNHLY and CDR2 FYNNEI. The ends were cut back, 5 bases at V and 0 bases at J, with 11 bases in the middle. CDR3 sequence (DNA): TGTGCCAGCAGTTGGGACGGCCACTCTGGGGCCAACGTCCTGACTTTC. As protein: CASSWDGHSGANVLTF.

This clonotype was observed at least ten times. J is TRBJ2-5 and V is TRBV7-6; 10 positions agree with TRBD2. Trimming took 3 bases from V and 4 from J; bases not matched to a gene: 11. The CDR3 covers 17 residues. Germline loops: CDR1 SGHVS, CDR2 FNYEAQ. As DNA, the CDR3 is TGTGCCAGCAGCTTGCAAATAGCGGGGGGCGAAGGAGAGACCCAGTACTTC. This gives the protein CASSLQIAGGEGETQYF.